This T cell receptor (beta chain) was recovered during a study of blood T cell repertoires in COVID-19. Study-wide context: Sites in the United States, Italy and Spain provided acute and convalescent COVID-19 samples.

In the original processing: Reference gene primer amplification yielded estimated nucleated cell counts. The protocol was immunoSEQ multiplex PCR, while the TCRdb copy is restricted to in-frame clones and leaves out a portion. V and J calls plus clone size are reproduced from that table; the DNA served to infer D and trimming. The sample has approximately 190,000 clones, nearly 90% seen once. Germline CDR1 is MRHNA and CDR2 is SNTAGT. This CDR3 is built from 15 residues. Trimming took 9 bases from V and 3 from J, leaving 15 bases between them. Material: peripheral blood. The sequence was obtained from a man aged 60-69 years with active or convalescent COVID-19. The chain recombines TRBV6-4 with TRBJ1-6, with TRBD1 as a possible D gene (6 bases). The chain's CDR3 is CARRGGGDYNSPLHF. The CDR3 bases are TGTGCCAGGAGAGGGGGGGGTGACTATAATTCACCCCTCCACTTT.